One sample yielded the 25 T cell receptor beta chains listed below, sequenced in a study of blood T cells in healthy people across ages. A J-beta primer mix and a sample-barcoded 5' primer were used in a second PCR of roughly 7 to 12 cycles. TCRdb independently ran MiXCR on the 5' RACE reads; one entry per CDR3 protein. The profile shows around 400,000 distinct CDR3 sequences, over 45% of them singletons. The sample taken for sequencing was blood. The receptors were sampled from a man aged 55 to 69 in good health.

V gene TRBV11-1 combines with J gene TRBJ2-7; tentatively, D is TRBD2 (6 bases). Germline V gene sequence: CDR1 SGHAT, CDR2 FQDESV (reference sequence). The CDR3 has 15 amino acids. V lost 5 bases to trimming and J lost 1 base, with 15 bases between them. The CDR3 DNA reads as TGTGCCAGCAGCCCCAGGGCGGGGCAGTCCTACGAGCAGTACTTC. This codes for CASSPRAGQSYEQYF.

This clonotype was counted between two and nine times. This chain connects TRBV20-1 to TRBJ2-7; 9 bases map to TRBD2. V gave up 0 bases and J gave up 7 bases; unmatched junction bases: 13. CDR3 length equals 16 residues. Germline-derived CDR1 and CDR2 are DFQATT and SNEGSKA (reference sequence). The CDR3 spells CSARDLNVAGGLEQYF. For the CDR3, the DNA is TGCAGTGCTAGAGACCTTAACGTGGCGGGAGGGTTGGAGCAGTACTTC.

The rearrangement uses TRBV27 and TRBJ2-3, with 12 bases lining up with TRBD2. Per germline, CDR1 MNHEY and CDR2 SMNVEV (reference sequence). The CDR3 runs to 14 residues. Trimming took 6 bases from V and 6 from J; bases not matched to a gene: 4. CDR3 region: CASSSTSGRDTQYF. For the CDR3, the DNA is TGTGCCAGCAGCTCTACTAGCGGGAGGGATACGCAGTATTTT.

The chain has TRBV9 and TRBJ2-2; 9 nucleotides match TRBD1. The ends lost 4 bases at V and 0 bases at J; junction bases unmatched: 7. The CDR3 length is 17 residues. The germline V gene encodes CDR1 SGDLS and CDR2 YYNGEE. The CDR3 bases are TGTGCCAGCAGCCTAGGTTGGGACAGGGCGAACACCGGGGAGCTGTTTTTT. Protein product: CASSLGWDRANTGELFF. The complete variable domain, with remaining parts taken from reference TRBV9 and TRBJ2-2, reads DSGVTQTPKHLITATGQRVTLRCSPRSGDLSVYWYQQSLDQGLQFLIQYYNGEERAKGNILERFSAQQFPDLHSELNLSSLELGDSALYFCASSLGWDRANTGELFFGEGSRLTVL.

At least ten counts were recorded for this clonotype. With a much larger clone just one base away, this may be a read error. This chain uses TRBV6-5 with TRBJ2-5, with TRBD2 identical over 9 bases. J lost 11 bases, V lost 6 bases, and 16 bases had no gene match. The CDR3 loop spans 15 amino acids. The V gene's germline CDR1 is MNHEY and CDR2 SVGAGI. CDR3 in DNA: TGTGCCAGCAGCACCTGGGGACTAGCTGGTAATGAGCAGTACTTC. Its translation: CASSTWGLAGNEQYF.

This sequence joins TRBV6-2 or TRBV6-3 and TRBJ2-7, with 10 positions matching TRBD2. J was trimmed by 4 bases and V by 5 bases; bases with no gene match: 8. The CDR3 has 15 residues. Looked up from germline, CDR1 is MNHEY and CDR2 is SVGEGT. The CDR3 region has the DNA TGTGCCAGCAGTCCGGCTAGCGGGAGTCTATACGAGCAGTACTTC. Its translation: CASSPASGSLYEQYF.

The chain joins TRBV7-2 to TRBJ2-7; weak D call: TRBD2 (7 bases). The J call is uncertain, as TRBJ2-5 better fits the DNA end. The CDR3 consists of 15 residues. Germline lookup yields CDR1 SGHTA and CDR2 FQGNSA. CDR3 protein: CASSLAGGLRETQYF. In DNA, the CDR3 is TGTGCCAGCAGCTTAGCCGGGGGGCTGCGAGAGACCCAGTACTTC.

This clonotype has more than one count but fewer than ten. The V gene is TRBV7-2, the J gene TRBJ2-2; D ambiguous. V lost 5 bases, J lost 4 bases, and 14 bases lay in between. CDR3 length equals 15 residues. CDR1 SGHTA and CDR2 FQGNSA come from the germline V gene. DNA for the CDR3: TGTGCCAGCAGCCCCAAAAACATGGGCACCGGGGAGCTGTTTTTT. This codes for CASSPKNMGTGELFF. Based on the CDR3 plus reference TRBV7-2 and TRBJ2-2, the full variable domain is GAGVSQSPSNKVTEKGKDVELRCDPISGHTALYWYRQSLGQGLEFLIYFQGNSAPDKSGLPSDRFSAERTGGSVSTLTIQRTQQEDSAVYLCASSPKNMGTGELFFGEGSRLTVL.

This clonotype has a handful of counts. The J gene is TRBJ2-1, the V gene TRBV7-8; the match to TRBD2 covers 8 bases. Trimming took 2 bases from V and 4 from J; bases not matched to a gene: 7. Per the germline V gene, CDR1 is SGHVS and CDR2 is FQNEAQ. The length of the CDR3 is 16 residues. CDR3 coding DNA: TGTGCCAGCAGCTTAAGGGTTAGCGGGATGTACAATGAGCAGTTCTTC. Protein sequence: CASSLRVSGMYNEQFF.

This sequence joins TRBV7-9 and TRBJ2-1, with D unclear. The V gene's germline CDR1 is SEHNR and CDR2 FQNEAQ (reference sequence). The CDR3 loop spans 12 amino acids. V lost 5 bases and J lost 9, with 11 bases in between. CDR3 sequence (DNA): TGTGCCAGCAGCCACGGGTTCCGTGAGCAGTTCTTC. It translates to CASSHGFREQFF. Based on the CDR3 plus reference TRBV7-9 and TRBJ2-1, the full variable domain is DTGVSQNPRHKITKRGQNVTFRCDPISEHNRLYWYRQTLGQGPEFLTYFQNEAQLEKSRLLSDRFSAERPKGSFSTLEIQRTEQGDSAMYLCASSHGFREQFFGPGTRLTVL.

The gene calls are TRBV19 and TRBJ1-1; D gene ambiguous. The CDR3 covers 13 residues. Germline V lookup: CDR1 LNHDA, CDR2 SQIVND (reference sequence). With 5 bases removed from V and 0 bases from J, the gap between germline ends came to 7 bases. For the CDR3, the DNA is TGTGCCAGTAGTGTGGGCATGAACACTGAAGCTTTCTTT. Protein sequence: CASSVGMNTEAFF.

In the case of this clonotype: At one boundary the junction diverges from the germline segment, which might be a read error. CDR3 nucleotide sequence: TGCAGTACTAGGGGGACTAGAGCAGAGCAGTACTTC. Its protein product is CSTRGTRAEQYF. J is TRBJ2-7 and V is TRBV20-1; 8 nucleotides agree with TRBD2. The CDR3 spans 12 residues. Germline V CDR1 and CDR2: DFQATT, SNEGSKA (reference sequence).

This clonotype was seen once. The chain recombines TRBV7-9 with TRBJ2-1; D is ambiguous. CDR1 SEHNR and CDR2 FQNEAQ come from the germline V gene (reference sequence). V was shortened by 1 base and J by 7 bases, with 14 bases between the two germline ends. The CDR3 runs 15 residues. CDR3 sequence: CASSLGTPLGNEQFF. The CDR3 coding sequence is TGTGCCAGCAGCTTAGGCACCCCCTTGGGGAATGAGCAGTTCTTC.

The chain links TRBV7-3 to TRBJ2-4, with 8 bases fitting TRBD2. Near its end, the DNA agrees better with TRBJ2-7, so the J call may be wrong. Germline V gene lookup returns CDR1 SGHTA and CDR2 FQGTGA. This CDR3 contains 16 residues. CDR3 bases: TGTGCCGCCACCATCCCGGGGCTAGCGGGCTCCTACGAGCAGTACTTC. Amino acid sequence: CAATIPGLAGSYEQYF.

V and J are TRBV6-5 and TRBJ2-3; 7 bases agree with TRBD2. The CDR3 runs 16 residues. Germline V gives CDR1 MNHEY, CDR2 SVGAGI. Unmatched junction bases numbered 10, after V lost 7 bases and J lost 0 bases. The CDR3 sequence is CASTTGGGTSTDTQYF. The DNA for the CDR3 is TGTGCCAGCACAACTGGGGGGGGGACGAGCACAGATACGCAGTATTTT.

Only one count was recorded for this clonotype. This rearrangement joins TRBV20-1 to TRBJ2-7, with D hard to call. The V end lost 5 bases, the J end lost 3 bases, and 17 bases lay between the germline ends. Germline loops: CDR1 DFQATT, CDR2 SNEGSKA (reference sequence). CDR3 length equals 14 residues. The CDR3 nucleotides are TGCAGTGCTGAGACCGTCAGGAGCAGCTACGAGCAGTACTTC. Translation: CSAETVRSSYEQYF.

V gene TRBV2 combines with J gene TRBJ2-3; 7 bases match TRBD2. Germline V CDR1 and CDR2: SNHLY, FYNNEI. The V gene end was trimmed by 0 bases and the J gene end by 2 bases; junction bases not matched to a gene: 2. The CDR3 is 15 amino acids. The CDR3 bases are TGTGCCAGCAGTGAAGCGGGGGGGTCCACAGATACGCAGTATTTT. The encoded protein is CASSEAGGSTDTQYF.

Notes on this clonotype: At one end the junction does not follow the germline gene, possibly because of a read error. CDR3 loop: CASSKWAGDNSPPHF. The CDR3, as DNA: TGTGCCAGTAGCAAGTGGGCAGGGGATAATTCACCCCCCCACTTT. The chain carries TRBV27 and TRBJ1-6, with D possibly TRBD1 on 6 matching bases. Germline V gene sequence: CDR1 MNHEY, CDR2 SMNVEV (reference sequence). The CDR3 runs 15 residues.

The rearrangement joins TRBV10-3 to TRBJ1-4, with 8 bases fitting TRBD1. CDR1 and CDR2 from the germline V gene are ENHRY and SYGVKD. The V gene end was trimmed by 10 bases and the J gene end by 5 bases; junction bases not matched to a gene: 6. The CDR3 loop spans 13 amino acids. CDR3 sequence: CANRGTENEKLFF. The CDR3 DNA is TGTGCCAACAGGGGGACAGAAAATGAAAAACTGTTTTTT.

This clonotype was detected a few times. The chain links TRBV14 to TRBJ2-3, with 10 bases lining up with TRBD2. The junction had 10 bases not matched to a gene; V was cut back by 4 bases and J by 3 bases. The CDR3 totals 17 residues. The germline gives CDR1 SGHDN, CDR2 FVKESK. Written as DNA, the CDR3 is TGTGCCAGCAGCCGGACGCTAGCGGGGGAGGGAACAGATACGCAGTATTTT. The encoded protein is CASSRTLAGEGTDTQYF.

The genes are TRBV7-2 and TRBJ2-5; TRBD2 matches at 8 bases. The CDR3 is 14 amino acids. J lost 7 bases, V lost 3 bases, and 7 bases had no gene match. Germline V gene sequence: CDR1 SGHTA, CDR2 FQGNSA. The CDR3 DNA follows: TGTGCCAGCAGCTTCCCGAGCGGGGGATGGACCCAGTACTTC. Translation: CASSFPSGGWTQYF.

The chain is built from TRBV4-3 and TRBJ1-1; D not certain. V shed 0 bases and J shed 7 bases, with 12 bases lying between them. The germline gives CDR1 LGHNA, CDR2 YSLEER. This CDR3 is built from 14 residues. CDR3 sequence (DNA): TGCGCCAGCAGCCAAGATCGTCCCGGAGGTGAAGCTTTCTTT. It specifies CASSQDRPGGEAFF.

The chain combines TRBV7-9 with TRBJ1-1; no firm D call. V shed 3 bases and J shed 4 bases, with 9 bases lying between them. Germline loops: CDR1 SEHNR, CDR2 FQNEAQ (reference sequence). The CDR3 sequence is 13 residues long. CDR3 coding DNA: TGTGCCAGCAGCTTCCTGGTTAGCACTGAAGCTTTCTTT. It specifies CASSFLVSTEAFF.

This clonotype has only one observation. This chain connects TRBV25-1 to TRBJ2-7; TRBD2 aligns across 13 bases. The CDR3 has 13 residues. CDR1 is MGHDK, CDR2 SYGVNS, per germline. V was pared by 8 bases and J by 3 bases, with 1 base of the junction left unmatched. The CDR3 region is CASGLAGVYEQYF. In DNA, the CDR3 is TGTGCCAGCGGACTAGCGGGGGTCTACGAGCAGTACTTC.

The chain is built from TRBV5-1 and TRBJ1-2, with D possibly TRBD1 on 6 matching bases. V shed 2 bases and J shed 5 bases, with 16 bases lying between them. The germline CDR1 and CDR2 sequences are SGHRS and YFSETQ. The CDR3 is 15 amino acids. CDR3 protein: CASSLWGATEYGYTF. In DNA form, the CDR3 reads TGCGCCAGCAGCTTATGGGGGGCGACGGAGTATGGCTACACCTTC.